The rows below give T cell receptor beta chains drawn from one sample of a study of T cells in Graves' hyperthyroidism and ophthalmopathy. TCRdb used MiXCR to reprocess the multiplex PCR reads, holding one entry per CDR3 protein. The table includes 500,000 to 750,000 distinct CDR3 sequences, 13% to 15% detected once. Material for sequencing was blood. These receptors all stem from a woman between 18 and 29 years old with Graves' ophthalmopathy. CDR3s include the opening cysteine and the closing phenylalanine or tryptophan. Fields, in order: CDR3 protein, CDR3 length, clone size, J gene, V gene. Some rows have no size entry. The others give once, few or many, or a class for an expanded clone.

CDR3 protein: CSARDDSFSYNEQFF; CDR3 length: 15; clone size: many; J gene: TRBJ2-1; V gene: TRBV20-1
CDR3 protein: CASSETRGGYNEQFF; CDR3 length: 15; clone size: many; J gene: TRBJ2-1; V gene: TRBV2
CDR3 protein: CASSSTSGRSAPNEQFF; CDR3 length: 17; clone size: NA; J gene: TRBJ2-1; V gene: TRBV6-2/TRBV6-3
CDR3 protein: CASSPDRGTGANVLTF; CDR3 length: 16; clone size: few; J gene: TRBJ2-6; V gene: TRBV27
CDR3 protein: CASSHAGTGNEKLFF; CDR3 length: 15; clone size: NA; J gene: TRBJ1-4; V gene: TRBV4-1
CDR3 protein: CASSLSQIGLPSSYNEQFF; CDR3 length: 19; clone size: NA; J gene: TRBJ2-1; V gene: TRBV7-9
CDR3 protein: CASSLQGGEGNTEAFF; CDR3 length: 16; clone size: many; J gene: TRBJ1-1; V gene: TRBV18
CDR3 protein: CASSLSQGRGKLFF; CDR3 length: 14; clone size: many; J gene: TRBJ1-4; V gene: TRBV7-8
CDR3 protein: CASSLFLGQEAYEQYF; CDR3 length: 16; clone size: once; J gene: TRBJ2-7; V gene: TRBV5-6
CDR3 protein: CASRPEGYLYEQYF; CDR3 length: 14; clone size: NA; J gene: TRBJ2-7; V gene: TRBV7-9
CDR3 protein: CASSLGQNPGYTF; CDR3 length: 13; clone size: few; J gene: TRBJ1-2; V gene: TRBV28
CDR3 protein: CAGGNVRSSYNEQFF; CDR3 length: 15; clone size: many; J gene: TRBJ2-1; V gene: TRBV7-2
CDR3 protein: CASSVDGVGGYTF; CDR3 length: 13; clone size: once; J gene: TRBJ1-2; V gene: TRBV9
CDR3 protein: CASSSGTGKSGYTF; CDR3 length: 14; clone size: NA; J gene: TRBJ1-2; V gene: TRBV7-9
CDR3 protein: CASSSPGTGGNEQFF; CDR3 length: 15; clone size: many; J gene: TRBJ2-1; V gene: TRBV28
CDR3 protein: CASSVSGRAETQYF; CDR3 length: 14; clone size: many; J gene: TRBJ2-5; V gene: TRBV5-1
CDR3 protein: CASSQRPARLAKNIQYF; CDR3 length: 17; clone size: NA; J gene: TRBJ2-4; V gene: TRBV4-1
CDR3 protein: CASSQEGGHPGVGYEQYF; CDR3 length: 18; clone size: many; J gene: TRBJ2-7; V gene: TRBV4-1
CDR3 protein: CATSPGLGGRETQYF; CDR3 length: 15; clone size: NA; J gene: TRBJ2-5; V gene: TRBV6-1
CDR3 protein: CASRQTSGSTGELFF; CDR3 length: 15; clone size: many; J gene: TRBJ2-2; V gene: TRBV11-2
CDR3 protein: CASSSTVSTEAFF; CDR3 length: 13; clone size: many; J gene: TRBJ1-1; V gene: TRBV7-9
CDR3 protein: CASGSIGALQETQYF; CDR3 length: 15; clone size: many; J gene: TRBJ2-5; V gene: TRBV2
CDR3 protein: CASSQTWRQGENYGYTF; CDR3 length: 17; clone size: many; J gene: TRBJ1-2; V gene: TRBV27
CDR3 protein: CASSLNQGRGYTF; CDR3 length: 13; clone size: many; J gene: TRBJ1-2; V gene: TRBV6-1
CDR3 protein: CASTKNRGTNEKLFF; CDR3 length: 15; clone size: NA; J gene: TRBJ1-4; V gene: TRBV19
CDR3 protein: CASSQDRSGKNIQYF; CDR3 length: 15; clone size: few; J gene: TRBJ2-4; V gene: TRBV6-1
CDR3 protein: CAISQRRTDTQYF; CDR3 length: 13; clone size: many; J gene: TRBJ2-3; V gene: TRBV10-3
CDR3 protein: CASSIGTGGATNEKLFF; CDR3 length: 17; clone size: NA; J gene: TRBJ1-4; V gene: TRBV19
CDR3 protein: CASSTGLAGFDEQFF; CDR3 length: 15; clone size: many; J gene: TRBJ2-1; V gene: TRBV7-9
CDR3 protein: CATKNSRESSGYTF; CDR3 length: 14; clone size: NA; J gene: TRBJ1-2; V gene: TRBV19
CDR3 protein: CASSQDYLASSPDTQYF; CDR3 length: 17; clone size: few; J gene: TRBJ2-3; V gene: TRBV4-2
CDR3 protein: CASSTRTGSYEQYF; CDR3 length: 14; clone size: few; J gene: TRBJ2-7; V gene: TRBV19
CDR3 protein: CAGSKFVGPLQETQYF; CDR3 length: 16; clone size: NA; J gene: TRBJ2-5; V gene: TRBV27
CDR3 protein: CASSFPPGGETQYF; CDR3 length: 14; clone size: many; J gene: TRBJ2-5; V gene: TRBV7-9
CDR3 protein: CASSVGSEDDSYEQYF; CDR3 length: 16; clone size: few; J gene: TRBJ2-7; V gene: TRBV9
CDR3 protein: CASSSGTGPQETQYF; CDR3 length: 15; clone size: many; J gene: TRBJ2-5; V gene: TRBV6-1
CDR3 protein: CASSYSMPQPPHYEQYF; CDR3 length: 17; clone size: few; J gene: TRBJ2-7; V gene: TRBV6-5
CDR3 protein: CSARDLESASSYEQYF; CDR3 length: 16; clone size: NA; J gene: TRBJ2-7; V gene: TRBV20-1
CDR3 protein: CSGYRNTEAFF; CDR3 length: 11; clone size: few; J gene: TRBJ1-1; V gene: TRBV29-1
CDR3 protein: CASSLPQDRGRRDGYTF; CDR3 length: 17; clone size: few; J gene: TRBJ1-2; V gene: TRBV7-3
CDR3 protein: CASSPRAGPFTGELFF; CDR3 length: 16; clone size: few; J gene: TRBJ2-2; V gene: TRBV9
CDR3 protein: CASSLDGTDTQYF; CDR3 length: 13; clone size: many; J gene: TRBJ2-3; V gene: TRBV5-1
CDR3 protein: CASSYRPASTDTQYF; CDR3 length: 15; clone size: few; J gene: TRBJ2-3; V gene: TRBV19
CDR3 protein: CASSSTGRGAAEKLFF; CDR3 length: 16; clone size: few; J gene: TRBJ1-4; V gene: TRBV11-3
CDR3 protein: CASSHDREQYF; CDR3 length: 11; clone size: many; J gene: TRBJ2-7; V gene: TRBV12-3/TRBV12-4
CDR3 protein: CASSLGQGVSSAGELFF; CDR3 length: 17; clone size: few; J gene: TRBJ2-2; V gene: TRBV6-1
CDR3 protein: CASFQRAGPFRGQFF; CDR3 length: 15; clone size: many; J gene: TRBJ2-1; V gene: TRBV28
CDR3 protein: CASRSAGLTGELFF; CDR3 length: 14; clone size: NA; J gene: TRBJ2-2; V gene: TRBV28
CDR3 protein: CASSLQTGGEAEAFF; CDR3 length: 15; clone size: many; J gene: TRBJ1-1; V gene: TRBV18
CDR3 protein: CASSQDPGWGDTQYF; CDR3 length: 15; clone size: few; J gene: TRBJ2-3; V gene: TRBV4-1
CDR3 protein: CASSLSLHEQYF; CDR3 length: 12; clone size: many; J gene: TRBJ2-7; V gene: TRBV12-3/TRBV12-4
CDR3 protein: CASRGEHRLPSPLHF; CDR3 length: 15; clone size: NA; J gene: TRBJ1-6; V gene: TRBV7-2
CDR3 protein: CASSPTIPASRRGETQYF; CDR3 length: 18; clone size: many; J gene: TRBJ2-5; V gene: TRBV7-2
CDR3 protein: CASSVGDFGANEQFF; CDR3 length: 15; clone size: many; J gene: TRBJ2-1; V gene: TRBV9